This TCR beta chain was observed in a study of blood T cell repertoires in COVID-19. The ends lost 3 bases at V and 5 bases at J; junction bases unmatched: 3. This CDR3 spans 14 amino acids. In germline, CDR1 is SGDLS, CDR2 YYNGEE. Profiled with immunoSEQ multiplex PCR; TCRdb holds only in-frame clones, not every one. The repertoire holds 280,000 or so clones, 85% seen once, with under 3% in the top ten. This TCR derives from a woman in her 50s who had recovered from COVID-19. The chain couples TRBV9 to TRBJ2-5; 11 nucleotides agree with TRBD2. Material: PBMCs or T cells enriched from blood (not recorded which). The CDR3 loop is CASSELAGDETQYF. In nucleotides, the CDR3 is TGTGCCAGCAGCGAACTAGCGGGGGACGAGACCCAGTACTTC.